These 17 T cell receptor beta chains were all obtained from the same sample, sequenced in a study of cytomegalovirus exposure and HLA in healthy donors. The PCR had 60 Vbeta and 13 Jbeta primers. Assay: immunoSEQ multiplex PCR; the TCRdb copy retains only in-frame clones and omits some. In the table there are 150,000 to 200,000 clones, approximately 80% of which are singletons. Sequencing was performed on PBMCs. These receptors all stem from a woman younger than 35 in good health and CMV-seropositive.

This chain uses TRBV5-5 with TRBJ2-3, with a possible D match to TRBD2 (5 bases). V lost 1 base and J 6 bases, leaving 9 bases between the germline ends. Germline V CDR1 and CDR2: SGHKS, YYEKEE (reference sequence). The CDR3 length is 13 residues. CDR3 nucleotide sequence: TGTGCCAGCAGCTTGCCTAGCCTCGATACGCAGTATTTT. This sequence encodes CASSLPSLDTQYF. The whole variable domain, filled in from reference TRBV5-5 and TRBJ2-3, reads DAGVTQSPTHLIKTRGQQVTLRCSPISGHKSVSWYQQVLGQGPQFIFQYYEKEERGRGNFPDRFSARQFPNYSSELNVNALLLGDSALYLCASSLPSLDTQYFGPGTRLTVL.

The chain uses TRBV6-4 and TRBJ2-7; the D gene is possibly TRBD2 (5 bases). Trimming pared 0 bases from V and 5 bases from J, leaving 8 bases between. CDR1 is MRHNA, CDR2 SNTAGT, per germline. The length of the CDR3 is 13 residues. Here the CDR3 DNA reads TGTGCCAGCAGTGACTCGAGGACTGACGAGCAGTACGTC. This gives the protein CASSDSRTDEQYV.

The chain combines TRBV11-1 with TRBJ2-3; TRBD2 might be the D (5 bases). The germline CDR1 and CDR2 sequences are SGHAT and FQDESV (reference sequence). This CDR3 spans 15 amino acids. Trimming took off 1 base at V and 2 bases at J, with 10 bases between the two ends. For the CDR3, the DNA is TGTGCCAGCAGCTTAGTCCCAGCGGACACAGATACGCAGTATTTT. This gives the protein CASSLVPADTDTQYF.

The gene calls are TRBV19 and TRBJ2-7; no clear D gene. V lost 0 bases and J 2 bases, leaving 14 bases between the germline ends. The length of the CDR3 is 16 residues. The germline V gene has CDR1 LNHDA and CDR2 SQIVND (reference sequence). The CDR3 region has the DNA TGTGCCAGTAGTATAGATCGGGCAGCCCTAGCCTACGAGCAGTACGTC. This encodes CASSIDRAALAYEQYV.

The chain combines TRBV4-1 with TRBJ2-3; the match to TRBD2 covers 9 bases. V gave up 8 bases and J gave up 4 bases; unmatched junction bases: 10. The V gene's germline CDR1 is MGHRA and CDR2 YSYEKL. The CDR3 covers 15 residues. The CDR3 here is CASSGTSLIPDTQYF. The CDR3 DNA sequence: TGCGCCAGCTCCGGGACTAGCTTGATCCCAGATACGCAGTATTTT.

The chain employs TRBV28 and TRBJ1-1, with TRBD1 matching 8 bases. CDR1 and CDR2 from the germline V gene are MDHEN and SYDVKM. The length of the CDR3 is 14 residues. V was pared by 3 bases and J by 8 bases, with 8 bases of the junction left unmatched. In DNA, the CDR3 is TGTGCCAGCAGTTTGAGGATGACAGGGGCGGAAGCTTTCTTT. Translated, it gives CASSLRMTGAEAFF.

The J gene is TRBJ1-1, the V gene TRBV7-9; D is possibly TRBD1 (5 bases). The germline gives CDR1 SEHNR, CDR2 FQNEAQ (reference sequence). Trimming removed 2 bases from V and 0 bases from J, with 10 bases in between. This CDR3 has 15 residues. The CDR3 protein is CASSLTTGMNTEAFF. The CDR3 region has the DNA TGTGCCAGCAGCTTAACCACAGGTATGAACACTGAAGCTTTCTTT.

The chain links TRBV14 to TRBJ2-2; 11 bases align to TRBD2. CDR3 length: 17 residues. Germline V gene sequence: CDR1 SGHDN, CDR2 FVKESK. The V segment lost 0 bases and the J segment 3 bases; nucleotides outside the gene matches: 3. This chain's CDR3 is CASSQEALAGDTGELFF. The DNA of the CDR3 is TGTGCCAGCAGCCAAGAGGCACTAGCGGGGGACACCGGGGAGCTGTTTTTT.

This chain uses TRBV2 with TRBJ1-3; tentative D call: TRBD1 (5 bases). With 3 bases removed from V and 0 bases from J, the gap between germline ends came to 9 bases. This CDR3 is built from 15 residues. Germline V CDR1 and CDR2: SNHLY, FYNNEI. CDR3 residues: CASSDQGNSGNTIYF. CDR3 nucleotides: TGTGCCAGCAGTGATCAGGGAAACTCTGGAAACACCATATATTTT.

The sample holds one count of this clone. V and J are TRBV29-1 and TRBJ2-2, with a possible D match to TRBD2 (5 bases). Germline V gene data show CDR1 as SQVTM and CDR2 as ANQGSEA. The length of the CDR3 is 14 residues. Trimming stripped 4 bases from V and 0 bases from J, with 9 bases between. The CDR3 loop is CSVGGQSNTGELFF. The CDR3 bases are TGCAGCGTTGGAGGGCAGTCGAACACCGGGGAGCTGTTTTTT.

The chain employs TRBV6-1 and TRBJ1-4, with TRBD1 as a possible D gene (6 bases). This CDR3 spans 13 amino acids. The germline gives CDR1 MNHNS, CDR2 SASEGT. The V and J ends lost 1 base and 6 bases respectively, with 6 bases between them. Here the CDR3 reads CASSEDRDEKLFF. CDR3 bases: TGTGCCAGCAGTGAAGACAGGGATGAAAAACTGTTTTTT.

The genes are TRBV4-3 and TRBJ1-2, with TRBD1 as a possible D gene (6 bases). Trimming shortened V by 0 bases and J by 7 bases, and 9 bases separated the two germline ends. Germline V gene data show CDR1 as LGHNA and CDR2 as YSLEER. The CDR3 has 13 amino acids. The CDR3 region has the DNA TGCGCCAGCAGCCAAGATCTCAGGGGTGGCTACACCTTC. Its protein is CASSQDLRGGYTF.

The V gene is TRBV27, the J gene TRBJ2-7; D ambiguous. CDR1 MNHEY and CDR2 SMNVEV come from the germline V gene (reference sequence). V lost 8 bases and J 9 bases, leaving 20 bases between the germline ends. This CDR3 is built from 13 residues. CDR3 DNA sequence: TGTGCCAGCCTTCTCGCCTTTCTAGGTAGGCAGTACGTC. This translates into CASLLAFLGRQYV.

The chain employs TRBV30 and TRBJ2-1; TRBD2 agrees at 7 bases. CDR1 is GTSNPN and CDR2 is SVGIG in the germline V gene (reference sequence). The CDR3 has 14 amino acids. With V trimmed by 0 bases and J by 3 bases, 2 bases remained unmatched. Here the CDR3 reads CAWSVLASYNEQFF. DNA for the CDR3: TGTGCCTGGAGTGTACTAGCGAGCTACAATGAGCAGTTCTTC.

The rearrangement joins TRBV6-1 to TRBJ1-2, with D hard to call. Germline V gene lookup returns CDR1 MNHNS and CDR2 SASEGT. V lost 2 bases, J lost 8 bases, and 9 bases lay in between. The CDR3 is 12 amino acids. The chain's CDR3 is CASSELLYGYTF. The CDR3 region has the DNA TGTGCCAGCAGTGAATTGCTATACGGCTACACCTTC.

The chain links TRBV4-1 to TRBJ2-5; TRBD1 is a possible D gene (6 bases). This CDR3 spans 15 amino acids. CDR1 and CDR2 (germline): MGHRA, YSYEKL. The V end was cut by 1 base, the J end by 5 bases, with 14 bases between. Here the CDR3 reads CASSQGQGFWETQYF. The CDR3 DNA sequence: TGCGCCAGCAGCCAAGGGCAGGGGTTTTGGGAGACCCAGTACTTC.

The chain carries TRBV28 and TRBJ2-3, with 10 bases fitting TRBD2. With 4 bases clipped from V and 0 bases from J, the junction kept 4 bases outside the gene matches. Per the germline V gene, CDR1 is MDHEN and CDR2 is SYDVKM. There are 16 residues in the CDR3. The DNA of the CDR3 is TGTGCCAGCAGTTCCACTAGCGGGGTGAGCACAGATACGCAGTATTTT. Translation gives CASSSTSGVSTDTQYF.